This T cell receptor (beta chain) was obtained from a study of shared clonotypes between healthy human individuals. Notes on the study in general: Approximately 5% was the fraction of naive CD4 clonotypes found shared across a handful of donors. An anticipated effect of sequencing depth on clonotype sharing among donors was recognized.

It was into CD45RA+ naive and CD45RA-negative memory subsets that the CD4+ cells were split. Sorted subsets were amplified in replicate PCRs using 200 to 250 ng DNA, about 30,000 T cell genomes. Measured with immunoSEQ multiplex PCR; TCRdb has only the in-frame clones, and not every one. The sample contains millions of clones, 85% to 95% of which appear only once. The germline V gene encodes CDR1 KGHSH and CDR2 LQKENI. The V end lost 2 bases, the J end lost 1 base, and 14 bases lay between the germline ends. The CDR3 runs to 16 residues. Concerning this clone: Antigen specificity is unknown.

V usage is TRBV18 and J usage is TRBJ1-1, with D unresolved. The sample consisted of naive CD4+ T cells sorted from blood. Subset denoted: CD45RA+ positively selected. The receptor was derived from a man between 18 and 35 years old in good health. The DNA of the CDR3 is TGTGCCAGCTCACCATTCCGGATCCCAGGGAACACTGAAGCTTTCTTT. It yields the protein CASSPFRIPGNTEAFF.